The 24 T cell receptor beta chains listed next were all sequenced from one sample in a study of CD8 T cells in ankylosing spondylitis. One entry per CDR3 protein results from TCRdb running MiXCR on the 5' RACE reads. This table has 250,000 to 400,000 distinct CDR3 sequences, roughly 12% appearing once. Sequenced input: blood, either unsorted or a sorted T cell fraction (not recorded which). The receptors here all came from a female donor with ankylosing spondylitis or in good health (not recorded which).

In its sample, this clonotype was seen many times. V usage is TRBV5-1 and J usage is TRBJ2-2, with TRBD1 identical over 9 bases. V gave up 4 bases and J gave up 5 bases; unmatched junction bases: 6. Germline lookup yields CDR1 SGHRS and CDR2 YFSETQ. The CDR3 loop spans 15 amino acids. The CDR3 DNA reads TGCGCCAGCAGCATTGGACAGGGGTCTACCGGGGAGCTGTTTTTT. Translating gives CASSIGQGSTGELFF. The full variable domain, with the rest looked up from reference TRBV5-1 and TRBJ2-2, is KAGVTQTPRYLIKTRGQQVTLSCSPISGHRSVSWYQQTPGQGLQFLFEYFSETQRNKGNFPGRFSGRQFSNSRSEMNVSTLELGDSALYLCASSIGQGSTGELFFGEGSRLTVL.

This clonotype was seen at least ten times. The V and J genes are TRBV28 and TRBJ2-7, with no clear D. V gave up 0 bases and J gave up 2 bases, with 8 bases separating them. This CDR3 contains 14 residues. From germline, CDR1 is MDHEN and CDR2 SYDVKM. This CDR3 reads CASSLWMPTYEQYF. CDR3 bases: TGTGCCAGCAGTTTATGGATGCCAACCTACGAGCAGTACTTC.

The sample holds many counts of this clonotype. The rearrangement joins TRBV20-1 to TRBJ2-1; D remains ambiguous. Trimming pared 4 bases from V and 5 bases from J, leaving 6 bases between. The CDR3 loop spans 11 amino acids. Germline V lookup: CDR1 DFQATT, CDR2 SNEGSKA (reference sequence). The CDR3 nucleotides are TGCAGTGCTAAGCTACACAATGAGCAGTTCTTC. This gives the protein CSAKLHNEQFF.

Many counts were recorded for this clonotype. The chain is built from TRBV6-1 and TRBJ1-6, with D unresolved. Trimming stripped 6 bases from V and 7 bases from J, with 10 bases between. The germline V gene encodes CDR1 MNHNS and CDR2 SASEGT. This CDR3 comprises 13 residues. CDR3 in DNA: TGTGCCAGCAGAAGAGAACGAAATTCACCCCTCCACTTT. Translation gives CASRRERNSPLHF.

Many counts were recorded for this clonotype. This chain joins TRBV3-1 and TRBJ2-1, with 8 bases fitting TRBD2. There are 13 residues in the CDR3. The junction had 3 bases not matched to a gene; V was cut back by 4 bases and J by 7 bases. Germline V CDR1 and CDR2: LGHDT, YNNKEL (reference sequence). CDR3: CASSRRGVNEQFF. The DNA of the CDR3 is TGTGCCAGCAGCCGGCGGGGGGTGAATGAGCAGTTCTTC.

The chain joins TRBV5-5 to TRBJ1-2, with TRBD1 as a possible D gene (5 bases). This CDR3 has 15 residues. Trimming removed 4 bases from V and 4 bases from J, with 17 bases in between. CDR1 and CDR2 (germline): SGHKS, YYEKEE (reference sequence). The CDR3 DNA sequence: TGTGCCAGCAGCCGGGACGGCCCCCCTACCTATGGCTACACCTTC. Translation gives CASSRDGPPTYGYTF.

This clonotype was recorded many times. This sequence joins TRBV5-1 and TRBJ1-6; D is possibly TRBD1 (5 bases). The V and J ends lost 2 bases and 7 bases respectively, with 13 bases between them. The CDR3 sequence is 15 residues long. CDR1 and CDR2 from the germline V gene are SGHRS and YFSETQ. The CDR3 protein is CASSLVIGGNSPLHF. CDR3 nucleotides: TGCGCCAGCAGCTTAGTCATCGGGGGAAATTCACCCCTCCACTTT.

Many counts were recorded for this clonotype. The chain has TRBV15 and TRBJ1-1; D remains unclear. This CDR3 is 12 amino acids long. V lost 9 bases and J lost 3, with 11 bases in between. Germline V gene data show CDR1 as LNHNV and CDR2 as YYDKDF (reference sequence). Here the CDR3 DNA reads TGTGCCACTTCCCAAGTGGACACTGAAGCTTTCTTT. Its protein product is CATSQVDTEAFF.

This clonotype occurred many times. The V and J genes are TRBV6-2 or TRBV6-3 and TRBJ2-1; 11 bases align to TRBD2. The CDR3 extends over 16 amino acids. Trimming at V came to 6 bases and at J to 6 bases, leaving 10 bases not matched to a gene. Per the germline V gene, CDR1 is MNHEY and CDR2 is SVGEGT. The CDR3 nucleotides read TGTGCCAGCAGATCCCGGTCTAGCGGGAGGAGCAATGAGCAGTTCTTC. Its protein is CASRSRSSGRSNEQFF.

The gene calls are TRBV28 and TRBJ2-2, with TRBD1 matching 7 bases. V gave up 7 bases and J gave up 6 bases; unmatched junction bases: 11. Germline lookup yields CDR1 MDHEN and CDR2 SYDVKM. The CDR3 runs 15 residues. The CDR3 sequence: CASIRGTEAPGELFF. The CDR3 DNA follows: TGTGCCAGCATCAGAGGGACAGAAGCCCCCGGGGAGCTGTTTTTT.

This clonotype was seen many times. The chain combines TRBV20-1 with TRBJ2-7; D unresolved. The V and J ends lost 4 bases and 1 base respectively, with 20 bases between them. Germline V CDR1 and CDR2: DFQATT, SNEGSKA (reference sequence). The length of the CDR3 is 16 residues. The CDR3 protein is CSATGRVVFSSYEQYF. The CDR3 nucleotides are TGCAGTGCTACCGGACGAGTTGTTTTTAGTTCCTACGAGCAGTACTTC.

In its sample, this clonotype was seen a few times. This chain uses TRBV7-8 with TRBJ1-2; perhaps TRBD1 as D (5 bases). The CDR3 covers 14 residues. CDR1 SGHVS and CDR2 FQNEAQ come from the germline V gene. V was trimmed by 5 bases and J by 6 bases, leaving 16 bases between them. DNA of the CDR3: TGTGCCAGCAGCCACTCCGGGACGGAAGATGGCTACACCTTC. Encoded protein: CASSHSGTEDGYTF.

V and J are TRBV10-3 and TRBJ2-2, with 14 bases lining up with TRBD2. Germline V gives CDR1 ENHRY, CDR2 SYGVKD. V was clipped by 4 bases and J by 9 bases; unmatched bases: 16. The CDR3 sequence is 19 residues long. The CDR3 protein is CAISARLAGGPSPDRELFF. Written as DNA, the CDR3 is TGTGCCATCAGTGCCAGACTAGCGGGAGGGCCCAGCCCGGACCGGGAGCTGTTTTTT.

This clonotype occurred many times. The chain recombines TRBV12-3 or TRBV12-4 with TRBJ2-1; TRBD2 agrees at 8 bases. This CDR3 is 15 amino acids long. J lost 5 bases, V lost 4 bases, and 7 bases had no gene match. The CDR3 region has the DNA TGTGCCAGCAGTTACAGCGGGAGCCCAAACAATGAGCAGTTCTTC. It yields the protein CASSYSGSPNNEQFF.

The gene calls are TRBV5-1 and TRBJ1-5; no clear D gene. The DNA end favors TRBJ2-3, so the J call may be wrong. The germline V gene has CDR1 SGHRS and CDR2 YFSETQ. This CDR3 has 13 amino acids. The CDR3 loop reads CASSLAPNQPQYF. In DNA form, the CDR3 reads TGCGCCAGCAGCTTGGCCCCCAATCAGCCCCAGTATTTT.

This clonotype was picked up many times. This chain joins TRBV20-1 and TRBJ2-1; the D call may be TRBD1 or TRBD2 (5 bases each). The CDR3 has 12 amino acids. Germline V gene lookup returns CDR1 DFQATT and CDR2 SNEGSKA (reference sequence). The CDR3 here is CSGRGAGNEQFF. Here the CDR3 DNA reads TGCAGCGGCCGAGGGGCTGGGAATGAGCAGTTCTTC.

This clonotype has ten or more counts. This chain links TRBV28 with TRBJ2-7, with no clear D. This CDR3 is built from 14 residues. With 4 bases removed from V and 4 bases from J, the gap between germline ends came to 14 bases. Looked up from germline, CDR1 is MDHEN and CDR2 is SYDVKM. CDR3 region: CASSSAAPGYEQYF. The DNA for the CDR3 is TGTGCCAGCAGTTCGGCCGCCCCTGGATACGAGCAGTACTTC.

The rearrangement uses TRBV19 and TRBJ1-5; D not certain. Germline V gene lookup returns CDR1 LNHDA and CDR2 SQIVND (reference sequence). CDR3 length: 13 amino acids. The V end lost 3 bases, the J end lost 7 bases, and 10 bases lay between the germline ends. The CDR3 loop is CASSINPRQPQHF. As DNA, the CDR3 is TGTGCCAGTAGTATTAATCCCCGGCAGCCCCAGCATTTT.

The sample holds many counts of this clonotype. V gene TRBV5-1 combines with J gene TRBJ2-1, with 10 bases fitting TRBD2. V shed 4 bases, J shed 3 bases, and the junction held 4 bases outside the gene matches. The germline CDR1 and CDR2 sequences are SGHRS and YFSETQ. The CDR3 extends over 15 amino acids. CDR3 sequence (DNA): TGCGCCAGCAGCGAAGGACTAGCGGACTACAATGAGCAGTTCTTC. Amino acid sequence: CASSEGLADYNEQFF.

This clonotype has more than one count but fewer than ten. V usage is TRBV5-5 and J usage is TRBJ2-3; 11 bases are a match to TRBD1. The length of the CDR3 is 15 residues. V dropped 4 bases and J dropped 6; count of bases not matched to a gene: 7. Germline V gives CDR1 SGHKS, CDR2 YYEKEE (reference sequence). This chain's CDR3 is CASSEGTGGRDTQYF. CDR3 DNA sequence: TGTGCCAGCAGCGAGGGGACAGGGGGGCGGGATACGCAGTATTTT.

This clonotype showed up many times. The chain links TRBV20-1 to TRBJ2-1; D remains unclear. Per the germline V gene, CDR1 is DFQATT and CDR2 is SNEGSKA (reference sequence). The CDR3 sequence is 13 residues long. Deletions cut 8 bases from V and 0 bases from J, with 11 bases between. The CDR3 nucleotides read TGCAGTCCTCGAGGAGACTCCTACAATGAGCAGTTCTTC. As protein: CSPRGDSYNEQFF.

The table lists this clonotype with a few counts. This sequence joins TRBV28 and TRBJ1-5; D perhaps matches TRBD1 (6 bases). CDR1 and CDR2 from the germline V gene are MDHEN and SYDVKM. V was pared by 4 bases and J by 3 bases, with 16 bases between. CDR3 length equals 16 residues. Here the CDR3 reads CASSSANRDYNQPQHF. DNA of the CDR3: TGTGCCAGCAGTTCAGCCAACAGGGATTACAATCAGCCCCAGCATTTT. Combining the CDR3 with reference TRBV28 and TRBJ1-5 gives the whole variable domain DVKVTQSSRYLVKRTGEKVFLECVQDMDHENMFWYRQDPGLGLRLIYFSYDVKMKEKGDIPEGYSVSREKKERFSLILESASTNQTSMYLCASSSANRDYNQPQHFGDGTRLSIL.

The rearrangement links TRBV5-1 to TRBJ2-7; tentatively, D is TRBD2 (6 bases). This CDR3 comprises 13 residues. V was cut by 4 bases and J by 5 bases, with 13 bases left in between. CDR1 and CDR2 (germline): SGHRS, YFSETQ. The DNA of the CDR3 is TGCGCCAGCAGCGCGGGACGCTTGAACGAGCAGTACTTC. Translated: CASSAGRLNEQYF.

This clonotype was seen more than once but under ten times. CDR3 region: CASSQGTSHEQYF. CDR3 in DNA: TGTGCCAGCAGCCAAGGGACATCCCACGAGCAGTACTTC. V usage is TRBV4-2 and J usage is TRBJ2-7; a weak D match, TRBD1 (5 bases). V was shortened by 1 base and J by 5 bases, with 9 bases between the two germline ends. CDR1 LGHNA and CDR2 YNFKEQ come from the germline V gene. There are 13 residues in the CDR3.